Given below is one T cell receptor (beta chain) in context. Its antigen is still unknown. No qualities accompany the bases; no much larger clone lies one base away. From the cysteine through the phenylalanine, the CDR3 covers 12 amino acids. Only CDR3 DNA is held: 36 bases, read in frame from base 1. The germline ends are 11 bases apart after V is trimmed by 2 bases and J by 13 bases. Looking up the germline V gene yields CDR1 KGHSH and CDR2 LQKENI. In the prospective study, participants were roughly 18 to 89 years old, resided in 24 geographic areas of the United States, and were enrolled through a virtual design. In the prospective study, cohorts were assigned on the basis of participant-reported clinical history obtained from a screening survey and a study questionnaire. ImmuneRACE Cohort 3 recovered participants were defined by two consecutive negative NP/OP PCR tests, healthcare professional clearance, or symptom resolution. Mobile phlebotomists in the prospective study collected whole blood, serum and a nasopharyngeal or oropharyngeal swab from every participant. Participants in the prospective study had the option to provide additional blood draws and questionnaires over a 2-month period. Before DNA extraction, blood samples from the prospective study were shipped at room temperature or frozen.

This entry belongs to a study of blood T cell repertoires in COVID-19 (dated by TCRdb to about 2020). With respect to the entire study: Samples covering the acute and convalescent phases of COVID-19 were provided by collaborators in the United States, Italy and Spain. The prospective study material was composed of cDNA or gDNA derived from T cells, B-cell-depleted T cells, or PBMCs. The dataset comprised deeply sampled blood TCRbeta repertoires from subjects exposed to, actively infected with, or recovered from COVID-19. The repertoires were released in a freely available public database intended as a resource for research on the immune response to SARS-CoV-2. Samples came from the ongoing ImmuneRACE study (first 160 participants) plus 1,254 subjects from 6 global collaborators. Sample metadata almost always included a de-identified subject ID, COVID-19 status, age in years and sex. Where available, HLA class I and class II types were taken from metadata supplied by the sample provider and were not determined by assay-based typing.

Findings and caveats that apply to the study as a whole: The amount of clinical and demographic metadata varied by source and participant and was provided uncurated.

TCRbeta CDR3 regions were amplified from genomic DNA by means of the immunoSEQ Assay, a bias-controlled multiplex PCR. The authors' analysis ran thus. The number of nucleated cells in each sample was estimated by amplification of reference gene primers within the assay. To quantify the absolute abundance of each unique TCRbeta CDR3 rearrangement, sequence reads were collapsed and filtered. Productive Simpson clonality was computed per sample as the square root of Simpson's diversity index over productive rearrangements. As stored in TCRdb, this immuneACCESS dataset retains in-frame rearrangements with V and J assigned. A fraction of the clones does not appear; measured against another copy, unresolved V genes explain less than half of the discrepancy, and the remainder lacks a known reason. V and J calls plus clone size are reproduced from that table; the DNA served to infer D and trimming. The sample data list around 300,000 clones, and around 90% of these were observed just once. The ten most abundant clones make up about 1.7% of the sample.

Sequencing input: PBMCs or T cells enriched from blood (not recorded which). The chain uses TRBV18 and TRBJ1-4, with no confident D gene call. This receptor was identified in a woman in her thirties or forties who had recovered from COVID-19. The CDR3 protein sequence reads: CASSPIPGGLFF. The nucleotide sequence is TGTGCCAGCTCACCAATACCGGGAGGACTGTTTTTT.